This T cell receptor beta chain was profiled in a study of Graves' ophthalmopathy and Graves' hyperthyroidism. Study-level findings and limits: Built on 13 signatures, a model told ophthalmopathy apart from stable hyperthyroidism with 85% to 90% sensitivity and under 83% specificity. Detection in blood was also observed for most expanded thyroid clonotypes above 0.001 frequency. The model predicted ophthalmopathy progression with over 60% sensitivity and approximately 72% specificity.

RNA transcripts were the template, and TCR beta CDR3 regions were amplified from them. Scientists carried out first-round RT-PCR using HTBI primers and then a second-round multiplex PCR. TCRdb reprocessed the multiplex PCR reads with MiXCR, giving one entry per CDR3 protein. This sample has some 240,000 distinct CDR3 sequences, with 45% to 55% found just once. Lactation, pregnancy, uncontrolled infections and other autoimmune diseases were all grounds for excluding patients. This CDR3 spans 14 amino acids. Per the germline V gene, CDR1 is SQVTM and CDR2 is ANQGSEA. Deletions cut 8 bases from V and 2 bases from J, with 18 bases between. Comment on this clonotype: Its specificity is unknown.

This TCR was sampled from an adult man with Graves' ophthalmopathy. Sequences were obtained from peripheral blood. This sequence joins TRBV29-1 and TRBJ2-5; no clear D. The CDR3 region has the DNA TGCAGCAGCCCCCAAAGTCAACGGCAAGAGACCCAGTACTTC. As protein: CSSPQSQRQETQYF.